The clone carrying this TCR beta chain turned up a few times. This entry is derived from a study of T cells in Graves' hyperthyroidism and ophthalmopathy. About the study: Initial diagnosis, before any treatment, was when peripheral blood was collected.

TCR beta CDR3 regions were amplified from RNA transcripts. The TCR CDR3 first-round RT-PCR relied on the HTBI primer set. TCRdb used MiXCR to reprocess the multiplex PCR reads, holding one entry per CDR3 protein. The repertoire consists of some 420,000 distinct CDR3 sequences, with roughly 13% occurring once and the leading ten covering about 5%. The germline CDR1 and CDR2 sequences are MNHEY and SMNVEV (reference sequence). CDR3 length equals 13 residues. V was clipped by 0 bases and J by 6 bases, with 9 bases between them. This receptor was identified in a woman under 30 with Graves' hyperthyroidism. The V call is TRBV27, the J call TRBJ2-7; D might be TRBD2 (6 bases). Sequenced input: blood. The CDR3 nucleotides read TGTGCCAGCAGTTTATCGGAGGGTAGCGAGCAGTACTTC. Translating it yields CASSLSEGSEQYF.